The clone carrying this TCR beta chain was recorded once. Its specificity is unknown. Other DNA sequences in the sample encode the same CDR3. CDR3 length: 12 residues. Germline V gene data show CDR1 as SGHRS and CDR2 as YFSETQ. V lost 0 bases and J 4 bases, leaving 4 bases between the germline ends. Vbeta (60) and Jbeta (13) primers were used in the PCR. In the original processing: It was a later analysis that counted about 80 million unique TCR beta chains, of which roughly 10 million were shared. The assay was immunoSEQ multiplex PCR, and TCRdb's table has in-frame clones only and misses some. The D gene and trimming were derived from the DNA, and the V and J assignments and clone size from that table. The sample records roughly 200,000 clones, roughly 90% being singletons. The sample belongs to a study of cytomegalovirus exposure and HLA in healthy donors. General study findings and limits: As a later analysis showed, several of the most significant clusters appeared to be linked to common viral pathogens. Later on, a genetic analysis was performed. It linked a missense variant in DCLRE1C with V- and J-gene trimming of TCR beta.

The chain joins TRBV5-1 to TRBJ1-2, with D unclear. Sequenced input: PBMCs. This clonotype was obtained from a woman aged 18-29 years in good health and CMV-seronegative. Written as DNA, the CDR3 is TGCGCCAGCAGCTTGGATAGCTATGGCTACACCTTC. Its protein is CASSLDSYGYTF.